The 16 T cell receptor beta chains in this list originate from one sample, sequenced in a study of shared clonotypes between healthy human individuals (dated by TCRdb to 2018 to 2020). Library generation was performed with the immunoSEQ multiplex PCR assay. TCRdb provides this immuneACCESS table in a form limited to in-frame rearrangements. Some clones are lacking; in checked studies, under half of them reflect an unresolved V gene, and why the rest are absent is not known. This sample is represented by about 800,000 clones; approximately 97% of them were singletons. The ten top clones hold over 0.2% of the sample. CD8 naive samples consisted of CD45RO-negative cells that were positively selected for CCR7, yielding a CD45RA+CCR7+ population without TemRA cells. Sequences were obtained from naive CD8+ T cells sorted from blood. Reading the label with the study, this specimen's cell subset or site is: CD45RA+CCR7+. These receptors all come from a man between 25 and 39 years old in good health.

V gene TRBV5-1 combines with J gene TRBJ2-7; tentatively, D is TRBD2 (5 bases). Germline V CDR1 and CDR2: SGHRS, YFSETQ. The CDR3 covers 16 residues. V lost 3 bases and J lost 0, with 16 bases in between. The CDR3 DNA is TGCGCCAGCAGCTCCCTGCATACTGGGAGCTCCTACGAGCAGTACTTC. This encodes CASSSLHTGSSYEQYF. Together with reference TRBV5-1 and TRBJ2-7, the CDR3 gives the full variable domain: KAGVTQTPRYLIKTRGQQVTLSCSPISGHRSVSWYQQTPGQGLQFLFEYFSETQRNKGNFPGRFSGRQFSNSRSEMNVSTLELGDSALYLCASSSLHTGSSYEQYFGPGTRLTVT.

This clone showed up just once. The J gene is TRBJ2-5, the V gene TRBV9; possibly TRBD1 for D (5 bases). Trimming shortened V by 6 bases and J by 4 bases, and 13 bases separated the two germline ends. The CDR3 has 13 amino acids. The V gene's germline CDR1 is SGDLS and CDR2 YYNGEE. CDR3 coding DNA: TGTGCCAGCAAGGGGATCACCGGAGAGACCCAGTACTTC. Translating gives CASKGITGETQYF.

V is TRBV5-1 and J is TRBJ2-7, with a tentative D call TRBD1 (5 bases). This CDR3 region has 15 residues. Germline values: CDR1 SGHRS, CDR2 YFSETQ. V lost 6 bases and J lost 0, with 16 bases in between. This CDR3 is CASKPYRSDSYEQYF. Here the CDR3 DNA reads TGCGCCAGCAAACCCTACAGGTCTGACTCCTACGAGCAGTACTTC.

The J gene is TRBJ2-7, the V gene TRBV7-9; D possibly matches TRBD1 or TRBD2 (6 bases each). CDR1 and CDR2 (germline): SEHNR, FQNEAQ (reference sequence). The V end was cut by 5 bases, the J end by 4 bases, with 15 bases between. The CDR3 has 14 residues. The CDR3 spells CASSQVRGQYEQYF. The CDR3 DNA reads TGTGCCAGCAGCCAGGTTCGGGGGCAATACGAGCAGTACTTC.

The chain carries TRBV7-9 and TRBJ1-2, with TRBD1 matching over 9 bases. V gave up 1 base and J gave up 5 bases; unmatched junction bases: 2. In germline, CDR1 is SEHNR, CDR2 FQNEAQ (reference sequence). The CDR3 runs to 14 residues. DNA of the CDR3: TGTGCCAGCAGCTTAGTGACAGGGGGGTATGGCTACACCTTC. It translates to CASSLVTGGYGYTF.

This clone has only a few counts. This sequence joins TRBV2 and TRBJ2-7, with D perhaps TRBD2 (6 bases). The CDR3 runs to 16 residues. V lost 3 bases to trimming and J lost 0 bases, with 15 bases between them. The V gene's germline CDR1 is SNHLY and CDR2 FYNNEI. CDR3 protein: CASSDHLDGSSYEQYF. CDR3 DNA sequence: TGTGCCAGCAGTGATCATCTGGACGGGAGCTCCTACGAGCAGTACTTC.

The chain uses TRBV19 and TRBJ2-1; 10 positions agree with TRBD2. Germline CDR1 LNHDA, CDR2 SQIVND (reference sequence). CDR3 length: 15 amino acids. V shed 2 bases, J shed 8 bases, and the junction held 6 bases outside the gene matches. The CDR3 loop is CASSITSGRVDEQFF. DNA for the CDR3: TGTGCCAGTAGTATAACAAGCGGGAGGGTTGATGAGCAGTTCTTC. Variable domain in full (rest from reference TRBV19 and TRBJ2-1): DGGITQSPKYLFRKEGQNVTLSCEQNLNHDAMYWYRQDPGQGLRLIYYSQIVNDFQKGDIAEGYSVSREKKESFPLTVTSAQKNPTAFYLCASSITSGRVDEQFFGPGTRLTVL.

This clone was picked up a small number of times. In nucleotides, the CDR3 is TGCGCCAGCAGCCAAATTGCCTCGTGGAATGAGCAGTTCTTC. Protein product: CASSQIASWNEQFF. This sequence joins TRBV4-1 and TRBJ2-1; the D is unclear. Germline CDR1 MGHRA, CDR2 YSYEKL. Trimming took 2 bases from V and 7 from J, leaving 12 bases between them. This CDR3 comprises 14 residues.

The chain links TRBV6-5 to TRBJ2-7, with 7 bases aligning to TRBD1. This CDR3 is built from 15 residues. CDR1 is MNHEY and CDR2 is SVGAGI in the germline V gene. V lost 4 bases and J lost 2; bases outside the gene matches: 8. CDR3 sequence (DNA): TGTGCCAGCAGTTTCGGGACAGAGGAAACCTACGAGCAGTACTTC. Protein: CASSFGTEETYEQYF.

The V gene is TRBV7-8, the J gene TRBJ2-1; no reliable D call. V gave up 3 bases and J gave up 0 bases, with 9 bases separating them. CDR1 is SGHVS and CDR2 is FQNEAQ in the germline V gene. The CDR3 is made up of 15 amino acids. This CDR3 reads CASSFDTSSYNEQFF. The CDR3 DNA reads as TGTGCCAGCAGCTTCGACACGAGCTCCTACAATGAGCAGTTCTTC.

The gene calls are TRBV7-8 and TRBJ2-7; TRBD1 matches 7 bases. Germline assignment: CDR1 SGHVS and CDR2 FQNEAQ. The CDR3 contains 14 residues. With 6 bases clipped from V and 3 bases from J, the junction kept 8 bases outside the gene matches. In DNA form, the CDR3 reads TGTGCCAGCAGTCACACCAGACAGGGCTACGAGCAGTACTTC. Translating it yields CASSHTRQGYEQYF.

Comment on this clone: Other DNA sequences in the same sample also yield this CDR3. This chain joins TRBV27 and TRBJ2-1; 8 bases are shared with TRBD2. This CDR3 is 13 amino acids long. Germline V CDR1 and CDR2: MNHEY, SMNVEV (reference sequence). V gave up 2 bases and J gave up 7 bases; unmatched junction bases: 1. CDR3 coding DNA: TGTGCCAGCAGTTTAAGCGGGAGAAATGAGCAGTTCTTC. Protein sequence: CASSLSGRNEQFF.

The chain combines TRBV13 with TRBJ2-5; 10 bases match TRBD1. J gave up 3 bases and V 0 bases, and 4 bases lay outside the gene matches. CDR3 size: 16 residues. Looked up from germline, CDR1 is PRHDT and CDR2 is FYEKMQ (reference sequence). The CDR3 DNA reads as TGTGCCAGCAGCTTAGGGTCCGGGACAGGGGAAGAGACCCAGTACTTC. Translating gives CASSLGSGTGEETQYF.

This rearrangement joins TRBV6-5 to TRBJ2-1; 7 bases are a match to TRBD2. This CDR3 region has 14 residues. V trimming: 8 bases; J trimming: 1 base; junction bases outside the gene matches: 5. The V gene's germline CDR1 is MNHEY and CDR2 SVGAGI. CDR3 sequence (DNA): TGTGCCAGCCGTACTAGCGAATCCTACAATGAGCAGTTCTTC. Residues: CASRTSESYNEQFF.

The genes are TRBV27 and TRBJ2-3; 10 bases are shared with TRBD1. CDR3 length equals 16 residues. CDR1 and CDR2 from the germline V gene are MNHEY and SMNVEV (reference sequence). V trimming: 5 bases; J trimming: 4 bases; junction bases outside the gene matches: 9. In DNA, the CDR3 is TGTGCCAGCAGTCCACGACAGGGGGCGGGCTCAGATACGCAGTATTTT. Translated: CASSPRQGAGSDTQYF.

This chain joins TRBV15 and TRBJ2-7; 9 bases are a match to TRBD2. With V trimmed by 0 bases and J by 0 bases, 6 bases remained unmatched. The CDR3 sequence is 17 residues long. Germline CDR1 is LNHNV and CDR2 is YYDKDF (reference sequence). The DNA of the CDR3 is TGTGCCACCAGCAGAGATCGCCTAGCGGGAAGCTCCTACGAGCAGTACTTC. As protein: CATSRDRLAGSSYEQYF.